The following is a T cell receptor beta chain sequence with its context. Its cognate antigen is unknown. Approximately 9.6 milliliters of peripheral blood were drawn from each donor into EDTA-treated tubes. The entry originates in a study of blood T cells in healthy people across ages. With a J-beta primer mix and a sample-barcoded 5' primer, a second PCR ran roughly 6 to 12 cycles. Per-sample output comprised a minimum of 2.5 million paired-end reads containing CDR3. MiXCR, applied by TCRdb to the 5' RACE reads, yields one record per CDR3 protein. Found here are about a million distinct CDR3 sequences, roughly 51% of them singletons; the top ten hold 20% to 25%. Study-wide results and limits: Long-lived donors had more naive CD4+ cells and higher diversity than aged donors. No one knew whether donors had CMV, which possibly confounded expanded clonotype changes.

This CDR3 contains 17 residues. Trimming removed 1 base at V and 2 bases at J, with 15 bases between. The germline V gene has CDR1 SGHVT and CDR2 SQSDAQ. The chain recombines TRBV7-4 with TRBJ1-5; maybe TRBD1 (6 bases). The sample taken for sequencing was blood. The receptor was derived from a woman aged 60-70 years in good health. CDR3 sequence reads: CASSLGGLYRGNQPQHF. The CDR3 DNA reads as TGTGCCAGCAGCTTAGGGGGTTTGTACAGGGGCAATCAGCCCCAGCATTTT. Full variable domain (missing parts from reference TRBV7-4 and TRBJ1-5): GAGVSQSPRYKVAKRGRDVALRCDSISGHVTLYWYRQTLGQGSEVLTYSQSDAQRDKSGRPSGRFSAERPERSVSTLKIQRTEQGDSAVYLCASSLGGLYRGNQPQHFGDGTRLSIL.